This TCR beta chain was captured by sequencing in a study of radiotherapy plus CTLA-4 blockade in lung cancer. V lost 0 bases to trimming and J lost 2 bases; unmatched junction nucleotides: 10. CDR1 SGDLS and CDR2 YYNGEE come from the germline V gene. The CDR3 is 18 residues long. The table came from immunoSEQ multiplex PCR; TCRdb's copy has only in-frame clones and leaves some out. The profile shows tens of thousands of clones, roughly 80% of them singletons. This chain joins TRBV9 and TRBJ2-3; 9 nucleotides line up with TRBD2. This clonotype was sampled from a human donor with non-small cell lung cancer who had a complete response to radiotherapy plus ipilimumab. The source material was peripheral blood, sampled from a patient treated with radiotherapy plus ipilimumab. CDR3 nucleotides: TGTGCCAGCAGCGTAGCAGACAATAGCGGGGGAAACACAGATACGCAGTATTTT. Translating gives CASSVADNSGGNTDTQYF.